What follows describes a single T cell receptor (beta chain). The data originate from a study of blood T cell repertoires in COVID-19. Across the whole study: Specimens from acute and convalescent COVID-19 originated in the United States, Italy and Spain. Sample material is recorded as cDNA or gDNA derived from T cells, B-cell-depleted T cells, or PBMCs.

Trimming pared 5 bases from V and 10 bases from J, leaving 18 bases between. The CDR3 totals 14 residues. CDR1 and CDR2 (germline): SEHNR, FQNEAQ (reference sequence). Methods used by the authors: Amplification of reference gene primers provided the estimated nucleated cell counts. Measured with immunoSEQ multiplex PCR; TCRdb has only the in-frame clones, and not every one. V, J and clone size reflect that table, while D and trimming were determined from the DNA. The data hold approximately 37,000 clones, with 85% to 90% observed a single time. The V and J genes are TRBV7-9 and TRBJ2-1, with D possibly matching TRBD2 (6 bases). The sequence came from a man aged 55-75 years with active or convalescent COVID-19. The sequenced material came from peripheral blood. The CDR3 loop reads CASSRPGSGGEQFF. The CDR3 DNA follows: TGTGCCAGCAGCAGACCCGGTAGCGGAGGGGAGCAGTTCTTC.